This TCR beta chain emerged from a study of shared clonotypes between healthy human individuals. Whole-study results and caveats: It was the few donors that limited the genetic and exposure-history diversity represented.

Germline CDR1 reads MGHRA; CDR2 reads YSYEKL. The CDR3 is 15 residues long. Deep-level assay runs were performed. Data came from immunoSEQ multiplex PCR; TCRdb stores just in-frame clones and leaves some out. The sample contains about 1,900,000 clones, approximately 94% of which appear only once. Points on this clone: The antigen is not known. Its ends do not fully match the called genes, so a read error is possible. Additional DNA sequences in this sample encode the identical CDR3.

Naive CD8 populations comprised CD45RO-negative cells positively selected for CCR7, excluding terminally differentiated effector memory CD45RA+ cells. This sequence originates from a young man in good health. The specimen was naive CD8+ T cells sorted from blood. This rearrangement joins TRBV4-1 to TRBJ1-2; perhaps TRBD1 as D (5 bases). The CDR3 loop reads CASSQTGTDNYGYTF. The CDR3 region has the DNA TGCGCTAGCAGCCAGACCGGGACGGATAACTATGGCTACACCTTC.